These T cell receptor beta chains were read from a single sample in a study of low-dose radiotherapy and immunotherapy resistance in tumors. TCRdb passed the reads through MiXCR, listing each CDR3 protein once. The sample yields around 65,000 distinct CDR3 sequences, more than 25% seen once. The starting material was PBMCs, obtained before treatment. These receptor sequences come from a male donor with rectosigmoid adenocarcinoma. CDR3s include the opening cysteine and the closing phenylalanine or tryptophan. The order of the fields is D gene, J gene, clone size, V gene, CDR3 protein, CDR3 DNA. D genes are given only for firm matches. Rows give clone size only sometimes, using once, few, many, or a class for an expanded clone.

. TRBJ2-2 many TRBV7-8 CASSPDLRTGELFF TGTGCCAGCAGCCCGGACCTCAGGACCGGGGAGCTGTTTTTT
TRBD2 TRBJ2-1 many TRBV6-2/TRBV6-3 CASSEVGLAGEGEQFF TGTGCCAGCAGTGAGGTCGGACTAGCGGGAGAAGGTGAGCAGTTCTTC
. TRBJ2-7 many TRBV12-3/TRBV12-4 CASSLGRDSEQYF TGTGCCAGCAGTTTAGGCAGGGATTCCGAGCAGTACTTC
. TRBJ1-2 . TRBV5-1 CASSLQTTRGYTF TGCGCCAGCAGCTTGCAGACCACGAGAGGCTACACCTTC
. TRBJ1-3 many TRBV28 CASMSFGGGAGESSGNTIYF TGTGCCAGCATGTCCTTCGGTGGGGGGGCAGGGGAGAGCTCTGGAAACACCATATATTTT
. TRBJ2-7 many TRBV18 CASSPRGVVRVWSEQYF TGTGCCAGCTCACCACGGGGAGTTGTCAGGGTATGGAGCGAGCAGTACTTC
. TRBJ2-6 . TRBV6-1 CASTYDTGGVSVASVLTF TGTGCCAGCACCTACGACACGGGCGGGGTCTCTGTGGCCAGCGTCCTGACTTTC
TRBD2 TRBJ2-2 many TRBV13 CASSSATGLAGRNTGELFF TGTGCCAGCAGCTCCGCAACGGGACTAGCGGGGAGGAACACCGGGGAGCTGTTTTTT
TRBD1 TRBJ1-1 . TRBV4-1 CASSPKGLQGRTNTEAFF TGCGCCAGCAGCCCCAAAGGGCTACAGGGGCGCACGAACACTGAAGCTTTCTTT
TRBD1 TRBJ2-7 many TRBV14 CASSQRNLWTGRREQYF TGTGCCAGCAGCCAGCGAAATTTGTGGACAGGACGTCGTGAGCAGTACTTC
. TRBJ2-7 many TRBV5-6 CASSLVDSHEQYF TGTGCCAGCAGCTTGGTGGACAGCCACGAGCAGTACTTC
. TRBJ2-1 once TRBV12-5 CASGLLGLTYNEQFF TGTGCTAGTGGTTTACTTGGCCTAACCTACAATGAGCAGTTCTTC
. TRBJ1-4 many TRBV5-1 CASSLDGINEKLFF TGCGCCAGCAGCTTGGACGGCATCAATGAAAAACTGTTTTTT
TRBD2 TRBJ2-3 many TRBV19 CASTPATSSVTDTQYF TGTGCCAGTACACCGGCGACTAGCTCGGTAACAGATACGCAGTATTTT
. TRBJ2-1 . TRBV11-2 CASSLALARNEQFF TGTGCCAGCAGCTTAGCCCTAGCGAGAAATGAGCAGTTCTTC
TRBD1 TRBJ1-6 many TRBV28 CASSAPGQGFSPLHF TGTGCCAGCAGTGCGCCGGGACAGGGCTTTTCACCCCTCCACTTT
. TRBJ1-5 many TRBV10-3 CATGNSNQPQHF TGTGCCACAGGTAATTCCAATCAGCCCCAGCATTTT
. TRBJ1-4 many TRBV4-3 CASSQDGGTVYEKLFF TGCGCCAGCAGCCAAGACGGGGGGACGGTTTATGAAAAACTGTTTTTT
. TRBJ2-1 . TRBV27 CASSHRFRSEQFF TGTGCCAGCAGTCACAGGTTTAGGAGCGAGCAGTTCTTC
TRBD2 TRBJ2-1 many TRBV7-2 CASSFRTSGRKLVRTYNEQFF TGTGCCAGCAGCTTTCGGACTAGCGGGAGAAAATTGGTTCGTACCTACAATGAGCAGTTCTTC
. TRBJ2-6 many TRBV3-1 CASRDGGANVLTF TGTGCCAGCAGGGACGGAGGGGCCAACGTCCTGACTTTC